This T cell receptor beta chain appears in the sequencing data of a study of OX40 agonist ivuxolimab in advanced cancers. Study-level points and caveats: Relative to CD4+ cells, CD8+ T cells on average had more expanded clones. CD4+ and CD8+ blood T cells expanded clonally by week 6 at 0.1 to 3.0 mg/kg. The work left the antigen specificity of expanded peripheral T cells undetermined. Certain nonresponding patients likewise had low normalized T-cell clonal expansion.

With regard to this clone: As yet, its antigen is unknown.

The CDR3 has 15 amino acids. Per the germline V gene, CDR1 is SGHTA and CDR2 is FQGTGA. V shed 3 bases, J shed 2 bases, and the junction held 3 bases outside the gene matches. Assay used: immunoSEQ multiplex PCR; TCRdb lists only in-frame clones, some missing. Among roughly 26,000 clones listed, approximately 91% were seen once. The chain couples TRBV7-3 to TRBJ2-3; 9 bases map to TRBD2. This receptor was taken from an adult with an advanced solid tumor such as melanoma, head and neck, liver or kidney cancer. The sequenced sample was CD4+ or CD8+ T cells sorted from blood, obtained in a trial of the OX40 agonist ivuxolimab. The CDR3 coding sequence is TGTGCCAGCAGCTTGACTAGCGGATCCACAGATACGCAGTATTTT. It specifies CASSLTSGSTDTQYF.